This T cell receptor (beta chain) was sequenced for a study of OX40 agonist ivuxolimab in advanced cancers. The method was immunoSEQ multiplex PCR; TCRdb's version includes in-frame clones alone and lacks a portion of them. Found here are 60,000 or so clones, about 86% of them singletons; the top ten hold roughly 0.9%. Blood got drawn at baseline, again on cycle 4 day 1, and then on cycle 7 day 1. The germline gives CDR1 SGHVS, CDR2 FQNEAQ. This CDR3 comprises 16 residues. Trimming shortened V by 5 bases and J by 3 bases, and 20 bases separated the two germline ends. This receptor was taken from an adult with an advanced solid tumor such as melanoma, head and neck, liver or kidney cancer. The chain uses TRBV7-8 and TRBJ2-7; D ambiguous. The specimen comprised CD4+ or CD8+ T cells sorted from blood, sampled in a trial of the OX40 agonist ivuxolimab. The CDR3 DNA reads TGTGCCAGCAGCCCAGCAAAAACGGTCCCCATCTACGAGCAGTACTTC. Translated, it gives CASSPAKTVPIYEQYF. The full variable domain, in which reference TRBV7-8 and TRBJ2-7 provide the parts outside the CDR3, is GAGVSQSPRYKVAKRGQDVALRCDPISGHVSLFWYQQALGQGPEFLTYFQNEAQLDKSGLPSDRFFAERPEGSVSTLKIQRTQQEDSAVYLCASSPAKTVPIYEQYFGPGTRLTVT.